This T cell receptor beta chain was profiled in a study of spatial heterogeneity in lung cancer. This CDR3 region has 17 residues. V was trimmed by 4 bases and J by 0 bases, leaving 16 bases between them. Every TCR cDNA molecule bore a unique molecular identifier. TCRdb passed the 5' RACE reads through MiXCR, listing each CDR3 protein once. The sample has 10,000 to 15,000 distinct CDR3 sequences, less than 4.5% seen once. The time point denotes: sample taken at primary tumor resection. The authors sequenced whole RNA from tumor, nontumor lung or frozen PBMC without sorting. The V gene is TRBV12-3 or TRBV12-4, the J gene TRBJ1-3; TRBD1 is a possible D gene (5 bases). The receptor was isolated from a male donor with early-stage non-small cell lung cancer. The material was PBMCs, obtained at surgery. Written as DNA, the CDR3 is TGTGCCAGCAGTTCAATAAGGGGACTACGCTCTGGAAACACCATATATTTT. Its translation: CASSSIRGLRSGNTIYF.